This TCR beta chain was captured in a study of T-cell reconstitution after alpha-beta-depleted transplantation in children. As it was prepared, the TCRbeta library received unique molecular identifiers. One entry per CDR3 protein, called by TCRdb with MiXCR from the PCR reads. The repertoire includes 330,000 or so distinct CDR3 sequences, 9.5% to 13% of them detected once, and less than 9% sits in the top ten. General study results and limits: Diversity and T-cell counts at one year after transplant derived mostly from new T cells. Two months or so post-transplant, alpha-beta T cells reportedly derived from several hundred expanded graft clones. Surviving recipient cells, namely T cells and thymic progenitors, were the source of high day-60 TCRbeta diversity in some patients.

This clonotype was picked up many times. Its cognate antigen is unknown. The sequenced sample was PBMCs, obtained before TCRalphabeta/CD19-depleted stem cell transplant. The sequence was collected from a boy in the first two years of life with acute myeloid leukemia, due to receive a stem cell transplant.

CDR3 in DNA: TGCAGCGTCGGACAGGCGGGGTCCGGGGGAAAACTGTTTTTT. Translation gives CSVGQAGSGGKLFF. V and J are TRBV29-1 and TRBJ1-4, with TRBD1 matching 7 bases. Germline V gene lookup returns CDR1 SQVTM and CDR2 ANQGSEA. The CDR3 consists of 14 residues. V trimming: 6 bases; J trimming: 10 bases; junction bases outside the gene matches: 14.